A selection of T cell receptor beta chains follows, all from one sample in a study of T cell repertoires in aging, cancer and after chemotherapy. TCRdb re-analysed the multiplex PCR reads in MiXCR, keeping a single row per CDR3 protein. The table lists 2,000 or so distinct CDR3 sequences, 17% of them singletons. The sample consisted of blood. The receptors derive from a human donor with a solid tumor. CDR3s include the opening cysteine and the closing phenylalanine or tryptophan. D genes are given only for firm matches. A clone size is listed for some rows: how often the clone was seen (once, few, many), or a class if it is expanded.

d_call,j_call,clone_size,v_call,cdr3_nt,cdr3_aa
NA,TRBJ1-2,medium-sized,TRBV12-3/TRBV12-4,TGTGCCAGCAGTTTAGCAGGGTCCTATGGCTACACCTTC,CASSLAGSYGYTF
NA,TRBJ1-2,medium-sized,TRBV6-2/TRBV6-3,TGTGCCAGCAGCCGCGACCCCTCCCTGGGGTATGGCTACACCTTC,CASSRDPSLGYGYTF
TRBD1,TRBJ2-3,medium-sized,TRBV19,TGTGCCAGTAGTATAGACCCTACAGGGGACCTCACAGATACGCAGTATTTT,CASSIDPTGDLTDTQYF
TRBD1,TRBJ2-7,medium-sized,TRBV5-4,TGTGCCAGCAGCGGAAAGGGGGCAGCTTACGAGCAGTACTTC,CASSGKGAAYEQYF
NA,TRBJ1-5,medium-sized,TRBV18,TGTGCCAGCTCACCGACAGACTACAATCAGCCCCAGCATTTT,CASSPTDYNQPQHF
NA,TRBJ1-5,NA,TRBV12-3/TRBV12-4,TGTGCCAGCAGCTTTGGACAAAATCAGCCCCAGCATTTT,CASSFGQNQPQHF
NA,TRBJ2-5,medium-sized,TRBV10-1,TGCGCCAGCAGTGAGCTGGGTAAAGAGACCCAGTACTTC,CASSELGKETQYF
TRBD1,TRBJ2-5,medium-sized,TRBV18,TGTGCCAGCTCACCCAACAGGGGCTTTGAACAGACCCAGTACTTC,CASSPNRGFEQTQYF
NA,TRBJ2-5,medium-sized,TRBV5-4,TGTGCCAGCAGCTTGAGGACAGTCAAGCAAGAGACCCAGTACTTC,CASSLRTVKQETQYF
NA,TRBJ2-2,few,TRBV20-1,TGCAGTGCTAGAGCCGCCGGGGTCCCATCAAGGGCCGGGGAGCTGTTTTTT,CSARAAGVPSRAGELFF
TRBD1,TRBJ2-7,medium-sized,TRBV5-1,TGCGCCAGCAGCCAAGAGACAGGGGACACCTACGAGCAGTACTTC,CASSQETGDTYEQYF
TRBD2,TRBJ2-3,medium-sized,TRBV4-2,TGTGCCAGCAGCCAGGATACTAGCGGGGGGGCCGACACAGATACGCAGTATTTT,CASSQDTSGGADTDTQYF
NA,TRBJ1-4,medium-sized,TRBV24-1,TGTGCCACCAGTGATTTGTGTAGGGGGGGTGAAAAACTGTTTTTT,CATSDLCRGGEKLFF
NA,TRBJ2-1,medium-sized,TRBV5-4,TGTGCCAGCAGCCCCCAGGGGGGGACCTACAATGAGCAGTTCTTC,CASSPQGGTYNEQFF
NA,TRBJ1-1,NA,TRBV2,TGTGCCAGCAGGGAGGGTTGGTTGGACACTGAAGCTTTCTTT,CASREGWLDTEAFF
NA,TRBJ1-6,NA,TRBV7-9,TGTGCCAGCAGCTTAGCGGGCAGTAATTCACCCCTCCACTTT,CASSLAGSNSPLHF
NA,TRBJ2-7,medium-sized,TRBV10-3,TGTGCCATCAGGGTCTCCATGGTCTCCTACGAGCAGTACTTC,CAIRVSMVSYEQYF
TRBD2,TRBJ2-1,NA,TRBV5-1,TGCGCCAGCAGCTTGGAAGCGGGAATGCGCAATGAGCAGTTCTTC,CASSLEAGMRNEQFF
NA,TRBJ2-3,large,TRBV7-6,TGTGCCAGCAGCTTGGGCACAAACACAGATACGCAGTATTTT,CASSLGTNTDTQYF
NA,TRBJ1-4,NA,TRBV27,TGTGCCAGCCGGTCTACTAATGAAAAACTGTTTTTT,CASRSTNEKLFF
NA,TRBJ1-1,medium-sized,TRBV6-1,TGTGCCAGCAGTGAAGCGAGAGGGGGGCTGGCTTTCTTT,CASSEARGGLAFF
NA,TRBJ2-3,few,TRBV9,TGTGCCAGCAGCGTAGAAGGGATCACAGATACGCAGTATTTT,CASSVEGITDTQYF
TRBD2,TRBJ2-5,NA,TRBV20-1,TGCAGTGCTAGTGCCGAGACTAGCGGGTGGCAGACCCAGTACTTC,CSASAETSGWQTQYF
TRBD2,TRBJ2-5,few,TRBV7-2,TGTGCCAGCAGCGGAAGAGCGGGGCAAGAGACCCAGTACTTC,CASSGRAGQETQYF
TRBD2,TRBJ2-1,NA,TRBV10-3,TGTGCCATCAGTGAGGCCGGGACTAGCGGCCACAATGAGCAGTTCTTC,CAISEAGTSGHNEQFF
NA,TRBJ2-7,large,TRBV6-6,TGTGCCAGCAGCGTTGTGGCAGTCTCCTACGAGCAGTACTTC,CASSVVAVSYEQYF
NA,TRBJ1-1,NA,TRBV5-6,TGCGCCAGCAGCTTGGATAGCGAACAGGGCTTGAACACTGAAGCTTTCTTT,CASSLDSEQGLNTEAFF
TRBD1,TRBJ2-6,NA,TRBV19,TGTGCCAGCCGGGACAGGTCTGGGGCCAACGTCCTGACTTTC,CASRDRSGANVLTF
NA,TRBJ1-2,medium-sized,TRBV7-9,TGTGCCAGCAGCTGGGACGGGCACTATGGCTACACCTTC,CASSWDGHYGYTF
NA,TRBJ1-2,medium-sized,TRBV6-5,TGTGCCAGCAGTTACTCGGTCCAGGGCCAGGGCTACACCTTC,CASSYSVQGQGYTF
NA,TRBJ2-7,large,TRBV27,TGTGCCAGCAGTTTCGCAGGATCAACCTACGAGCAGTACTTC,CASSFAGSTYEQYF
NA,TRBJ1-1,NA,TRBV7-9,TGTGCCAGCAGCTCCAGGGATTGGGGAAACACTGAAGCTTTCTTT,CASSSRDWGNTEAFF
TRBD2,TRBJ2-7,NA,TRBV11-2,TGTGCCAGCAGTCTGAGGACTAGCGGCTACGAGCAGTACTTC,CASSLRTSGYEQYF
NA,TRBJ1-6,medium-sized,TRBV5-1,TGCGCCAGCAGCTTGGTGGACAGTGGGGACAATTCACCCCTCCACTTT,CASSLVDSGDNSPLHF
NA,TRBJ2-3,medium-sized,TRBV10-3,TGTGCCATCAGTGATGGGTCGACAGATACGCAGTATTTT,CAISDGSTDTQYF
NA,TRBJ2-2,few,TRBV4-3,TGCGCCAGCAGCCAAGATGAGGGAGCCGGGGTCGGGGAGCTGTTTTTT,CASSQDEGAGVGELFF
NA,TRBJ2-3,NA,TRBV5-1,TGCGCCAGCAGCTTGGGAGGGGGGGGCGCAGATACGCAGTATTTT,CASSLGGGGADTQYF
NA,TRBJ2-1,medium-sized,TRBV10-2,TGCGCCAGCAGTGAGTTTGCGGTTACCTACAATGAGCAGTTCTTC,CASSEFAVTYNEQFF
NA,TRBJ1-1,few,TRBV5-4,TGTGCCAGCAGCCCGAGGACAGCCGGTGAGGAAGCTTTCTTT,CASSPRTAGEEAFF
TRBD2,TRBJ2-7,medium-sized,TRBV7-2,TGTGCCAGCAGCCTCCATAGCGGGGCGGGGGACGAGCAGTACTTC,CASSLHSGAGDEQYF
NA,TRBJ1-2,medium-sized,TRBV19,TGTGCCAGTAGTATCATTGTTGGGAAAACGGAACGTGGCTACACCTTC,CASSIIVGKTERGYTF
NA,TRBJ2-2,medium-sized,TRBV5-5,TGTGCCAGCAGCCCCCGGACGGCGAGCACCGGGGAGCTGTTTTTT,CASSPRTASTGELFF
NA,TRBJ2-1,medium-sized,TRBV30,TGTGCCTGGAAGGGTGGATTTTACAATGAGCAGTTCTTC,CAWKGGFYNEQFF
TRBD2,TRBJ2-5,medium-sized,TRBV24-1,TGTGCCACCAGTGGACTAGCGGGAGATGGACAAGAGACCCAGTACTTC,CATSGLAGDGQETQYF
TRBD1,TRBJ1-1,medium-sized,TRBV7-2,TGTGCCAGCAGCAGCAGGGGGAATGCGAACACTGAAGCTTTCTTT,CASSSRGNANTEAFF
TRBD2,TRBJ2-3,large,TRBV5-6,TGTGCCAGCAGCCGGGACTACACAGATACGCAGTATTTT,CASSRDYTDTQYF
NA,TRBJ2-1,medium-sized,TRBV30,TGTGCCTGGAGTCGGAACAGAGACAATGAGCAGTTCTTC,CAWSRNRDNEQFF
TRBD2,TRBJ2-3,medium-sized,TRBV13,TGTGCCAGCAGCTTATCCCCTGGATTCGGGGGGTCTTCAGATACGCAGTATTTT,CASSLSPGFGGSSDTQYF
TRBD2,TRBJ2-7,few,TRBV2,TGTGCCAGCATGCCGGGACTAGCACGGTACGAGCAGTACTTC,CASMPGLARYEQYF
NA,TRBJ2-7,medium-sized,TRBV4-3,TGCGCCAGCAGCCAAGCGGATTCTTACGAGCAGTACTTC,CASSQADSYEQYF
TRBD2,TRBJ2-3,few,TRBV28,TGTGCCAGCAGTTTCTCTAGCGGGGTTACAGATACGCAGTATTTT,CASSFSSGVTDTQYF
TRBD1,TRBJ2-2,NA,TRBV6-1,TGTGCCAGCCGACCAGGGGGGAACACCGGGGAGCTGTTTTTT,CASRPGGNTGELFF
NA,TRBJ2-5,medium-sized,TRBV19,TGTGCCAGTATGAGGAGGGGACAGTACCAAGAGACCCAGTACTTC,CASMRRGQYQETQYF